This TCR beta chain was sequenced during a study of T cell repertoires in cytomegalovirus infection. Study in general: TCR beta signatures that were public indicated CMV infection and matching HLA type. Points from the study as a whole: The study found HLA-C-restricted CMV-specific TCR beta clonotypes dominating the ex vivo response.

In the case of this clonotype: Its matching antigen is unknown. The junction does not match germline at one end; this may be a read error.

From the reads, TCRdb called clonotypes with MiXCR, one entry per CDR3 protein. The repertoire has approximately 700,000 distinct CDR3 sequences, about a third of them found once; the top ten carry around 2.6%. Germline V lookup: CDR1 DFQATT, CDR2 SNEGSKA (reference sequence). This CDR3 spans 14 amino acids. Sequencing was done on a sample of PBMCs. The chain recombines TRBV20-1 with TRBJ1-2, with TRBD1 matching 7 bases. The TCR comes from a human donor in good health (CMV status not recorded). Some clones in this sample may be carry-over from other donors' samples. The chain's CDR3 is CSAGDSRQGPGYTF. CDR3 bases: TGCAGTGCTGGAGACTCTCGACAGGGTCCTGGCTACACCTTC.